This T cell receptor beta chain was obtained from a study of CD8+CD57+ T cells in acquired aplastic anemia. Study context: When averaged, DNA from sorted CD4+ and CD8+ cells came to 3 to 3.5 ug. Healthy donors yielded about 9.9 million CD4+ cell reads on average.

Trimming shortened V by 2 bases and J by 0 bases, and 9 bases separated the two germline ends. This CDR3 spans 15 amino acids. Germline loops: CDR1 SGHDT, CDR2 YYEEEE. CDR3 and TCR beta VDJ profiling relied on genomic DNA as the template. MiXCR, applied by TCRdb to the reads, yields one record per CDR3 protein. The sample holds approximately 130,000 distinct CDR3 sequences; about 40% are singletons and the top ten take over 6.5%. Points from the study as a whole: Patients and controls had in common some 30 CD8+ CDR3 sequences. Controls did not differ significantly from patients in CD8+ Simpson's diversity.

This clonotype was detected only a few times. Its specificity is unknown. The chain is built from TRBV5-6 and TRBJ1-3, with D hard to call. The material sequenced was sorted CD4+, CD8+, or CD8+CD57+ T cells (not recorded which) from PBMCs. This TCR was sampled from a human donor in good health, serving as a control. The DNA of the CDR3 is TGTGCCAGCAGCTTTGTCGGCACCTCTGGAAACACCATATATTTT. Encoded protein: CASSFVGTSGNTIYF. Filled out from reference TRBV5-6 and TRBJ1-3, the complete variable domain reads DAGVTQSPTHLIKTRGQQVTLRCSPKSGHDTVSWYQQALGQGPQFIFQYYEEEERQRGNFPDRFSGHQFPNYSSELNVNALLLGDSALYLCASSFVGTSGNTIYFGEGSWLTVV.